This passage covers 20 T cell receptor beta chains from one sample sequenced in a study of identical twins. TCRdb called the 5' RACE reads again in MiXCR, with one record for every CDR3 protein. The sample has fewer than 900,000 distinct CDR3 sequences; 21% are singletons. Separately, the same data were catalogued under a study of T cells expressing NK-cell markers.

The sequencing input was PBMCs. Every receptor here comes from a woman under 30 in good health.

In its sample, this clonotype was seen a few times. The chain has TRBV12-3 or TRBV12-4 and TRBJ2-7; D gene ambiguous. Trimming shortened V by 3 bases and J by 6 bases, and 9 bases separated the two germline ends. The length of the CDR3 is 12 residues. As DNA, the CDR3 is TGTGCCAGCAGTTTCAACCGCGTCGAGCAGTACTTC. Translating gives CASSFNRVEQYF.

This clonotype was picked up a small number of times. The rearrangement uses TRBV7-9 and TRBJ1-4; TRBD1 is a possible D gene (5 bases). Germline V gene data show CDR1 as SEHNR and CDR2 as FQNEAQ (reference sequence). V gave up 1 base and J gave up 3 bases, with 15 bases separating them. This CDR3 has 17 amino acids. DNA for the CDR3: TGTGCCAGCAGCTTAGGGTCAACCGGGACCTCTAATGAAAAACTGTTTTTT. It translates to CASSLGSTGTSNEKLFF. Based on the CDR3 plus reference TRBV7-9 and TRBJ1-4, the full variable domain is DTGVSQNPRHKITKRGQNVTFRCDPISEHNRLYWYRQTLGQGPEFLTYFQNEAQLEKSRLLSDRFSAERPKGSFSTLEIQRTEQGDSAMYLCASSLGSTGTSNEKLFFGSGTQLSVL.

Concerning this clonotype itself: A read error may account for a junction end that differs from germline. V is TRBV20-1 and J is TRBJ2-7; D is unclear. Germline values: CDR1 DFQATT, CDR2 SNEGSKA (reference sequence). This CDR3 region has 16 residues. CDR3 sequence (DNA): TGCTGTGCTAGAGATTGGTCGGCCGGCGGCTCCTACGAGCAGTACTTC. Its protein product is CCARDWSAGGSYEQYF.

This clonotype was found a few times. The chain joins TRBV20-1 to TRBJ2-3; D might be TRBD2 (5 bases). Germline loops: CDR1 DFQATT, CDR2 SNEGSKA (reference sequence). This CDR3 region has 13 residues. V was clipped by 3 bases and J by 4 bases, with 11 bases between them. In DNA form, the CDR3 reads TGCAGTGCTAGGCGGGCGCGATCAGATACGCAGTATTTT. It is translated as CSARRARSDTQYF.

This clonotype occurred a few times. The chain couples TRBV5-1 to TRBJ2-7, with D perhaps being TRBD1 or TRBD2 (5 bases each). The CDR3 has 13 amino acids. CDR1 and CDR2 from the germline V gene are SGHRS and YFSETQ. Trimming cost V 4 bases and J 7 bases, with 15 bases left between them. CDR3 in amino acids: CASSPGPGGEQYF. CDR3 bases: TGCGCCAGCAGCCCGGGACCGGGCGGGGAGCAGTACTTC.

V gene TRBV10-3 combines with J gene TRBJ2-7, with D possibly matching TRBD1 (5 bases). Germline V gene sequence: CDR1 ENHRY, CDR2 SYGVKD. The CDR3 has 15 amino acids. The V end was cut by 2 bases, the J end by 2 bases, with 13 bases between. CDR3 nucleotides: TGTGCCATCAGTGAGGGATGGACACCTACCTACGAGCAGTACTTC. This translates into CAISEGWTPTYEQYF.

This clonotype was found a few times. The CDR3 DNA reads TGCAGTGCCCACGGGGGGCTGGCCTACACAGATACGCAGTATTTT. Translation gives CSAHGGLAYTDTQYF. The chain carries TRBV20-1 and TRBJ2-3; possible D gene TRBD2, 7 bases. Between the trimmed V and J ends, which lost 6 bases and 2 bases, there was a span of 18 bases. The CDR3 has 15 residues. The V gene's germline CDR1 is DFQATT and CDR2 SNEGSKA (reference sequence).

V is TRBV5-6 and J is TRBJ2-1; 7 bases match TRBD1. This CDR3 has 14 amino acids. In germline, CDR1 is SGHDT, CDR2 YYEEEE. V lost 4 bases and J lost 7; bases outside the gene matches: 8. CDR3 in DNA: TGTGCCAGCAGCCACCGACAGGGTGAGAATGAGCAGTTCTTC. It yields the protein CASSHRQGENEQFF.

The V gene is TRBV20-1, the J gene TRBJ2-3; D ambiguous. Trimming removed 3 bases from V and 0 bases from J, with 10 bases in between. The CDR3 covers 14 residues. Germline values: CDR1 DFQATT, CDR2 SNEGSKA (reference sequence). The CDR3 DNA is TGCAGTGCTAGCCTCTCCGCTAGCACAGATACGCAGTATTTT. This encodes CSASLSASTDTQYF.

This clonotype was counted a few times. The CDR3 is CASLGGGAYYNEQFF. DNA for the CDR3: TGTGCCAGTCTCGGAGGCGGGGCCTACTACAATGAGCAGTTCTTC. This chain links TRBV27 with TRBJ2-1; D is perhaps TRBD2 (6 bases). This CDR3 comprises 15 residues. The germline V and J ends were trimmed by 9 bases and 3 bases, with 18 bases remaining between them. The germline CDR1 and CDR2 sequences are MNHEY and SMNVEV (reference sequence).

This clonotype was counted between two and nine times. This chain links TRBV27 with TRBJ2-7, with no clear D. CDR1 is MNHEY, CDR2 SMNVEV, per germline (reference sequence). The V end lost 8 bases, the J end lost 3 bases, and 20 bases lay between the germline ends. This CDR3 spans 15 amino acids. CDR3 in amino acids: CASPMIDVWFYEQYF. In DNA, the CDR3 is TGTGCCAGCCCAATGATCGACGTTTGGTTCTACGAGCAGTACTTC.

The V gene is TRBV12-3 or TRBV12-4, the J gene TRBJ2-7; TRBD2 matches 8 bases. This CDR3 comprises 15 residues. Losses at the gene ends were 5 bases for V and 2 bases for J; bases not matched to a gene: 8. The CDR3 protein is CASSPLAEPPYEQYF. The CDR3, as DNA: TGTGCCAGCAGTCCACTAGCGGAGCCCCCCTACGAGCAGTACTTC.

This chain connects TRBV27 to TRBJ2-1; 8 bases align to TRBD1. In germline, CDR1 is MNHEY, CDR2 SMNVEV (reference sequence). This CDR3 spans 16 amino acids. Unmatched junction bases numbered 6, after V lost 4 bases and J lost 1 base. For the CDR3, the DNA is TGTGCCAGCAGTTCCATGGACAGGGCGTCCTACAATGAGCAGTTCTTC. It codes for CASSSMDRASYNEQFF.

This clonotype has just a few counts. The genes are TRBV20-1 and TRBJ2-5; a possible D gene is TRBD1 (6 bases). Trimming stripped 3 bases from V and 5 bases from J, with 19 bases between. Germline CDR1 and CDR2: DFQATT and SNEGSKA (reference sequence). The CDR3 consists of 15 residues. The CDR3, as DNA: TGCAGTGCTAGTGCCCTCGTCAGGGGCGGGGAGACCCAGTACTTC. Protein product: CSASALVRGGETQYF.

V usage is TRBV20-1 and J usage is TRBJ2-5, with 8 bases matching TRBD1. The length of the CDR3 is 15 residues. Unmatched junction bases numbered 9, after V lost 3 bases and J lost 3 bases. Germline assignment: CDR1 DFQATT and CDR2 SNEGSKA (reference sequence). The CDR3 here is CSASGGQGWEETQYF. CDR3 DNA sequence: TGCAGTGCTAGCGGTGGACAGGGATGGGAAGAGACCCAGTACTTC.

This clonotype has a count of ten or more. The chain couples TRBV7-8 to TRBJ2-3; D is uncertain. Between the trimmed V and J ends, which lost 10 bases and 6 bases, there was a span of 17 bases. Per germline, CDR1 SGHVS and CDR2 FQNEAQ. This CDR3 contains 13 residues. The CDR3 sequence is CATSRALGDTQYF. The CDR3 DNA reads TGTGCCACCTCCCGGGCCCTAGGGGATACGCAGTATTTT.

V is TRBV12-3 or TRBV12-4 and J is TRBJ2-3; D might be TRBD1 or TRBD2, each matching 6 bases. Trimming stripped 5 bases from V and 4 bases from J, with 13 bases between. The CDR3 is 14 amino acids. CDR3 coding DNA: TGTGCCAGCAGTGAGGGGGGCGTCGCAGATACGCAGTATTTT. This encodes CASSEGGVADTQYF.

This clonotype was seen repeatedly, ten times or more. V usage is TRBV24-1 and J usage is TRBJ2-2; no clear D gene. The CDR3 extends over 18 amino acids. CDR1 is KGHDR, CDR2 SFDVKD, per germline. Between the trimmed V and J ends, which lost 3 bases and 0 bases, there was a span of 16 bases. The CDR3 DNA follows: TGTGCCACCAGTGATACGACACGTGTACCCGCGAACACCGGGGAGCTGTTTTTT. Encoded protein: CATSDTTRVPANTGELFF.

This clonotype was observed a few times. This rearrangement joins TRBV20-1 to TRBJ1-1, with D possibly matching TRBD1 (5 bases). Germline assignment: CDR1 DFQATT and CDR2 SNEGSKA (reference sequence). The CDR3 runs 12 residues. Between the trimmed V and J ends, which lost 5 bases and 7 bases, there was a span of 14 bases. The DNA for the CDR3 is TGCAGTGCTGGGACCGGACGAAATGAAGCTTTCTTT. Translated, it gives CSAGTGRNEAFF.

The chain carries TRBV12-3 or TRBV12-4 and TRBJ2-1; D tentatively reads TRBD1 or TRBD2 (5 bases each). The CDR3 is made up of 15 amino acids. V dropped 2 bases and J dropped 2 bases, with 10 bases sitting between them. This CDR3 is CASSLSRGPYNEQFF. DNA for the CDR3: TGTGCCAGCAGTTTAAGCCGGGGACCCTACAATGAGCAGTTCTTC.